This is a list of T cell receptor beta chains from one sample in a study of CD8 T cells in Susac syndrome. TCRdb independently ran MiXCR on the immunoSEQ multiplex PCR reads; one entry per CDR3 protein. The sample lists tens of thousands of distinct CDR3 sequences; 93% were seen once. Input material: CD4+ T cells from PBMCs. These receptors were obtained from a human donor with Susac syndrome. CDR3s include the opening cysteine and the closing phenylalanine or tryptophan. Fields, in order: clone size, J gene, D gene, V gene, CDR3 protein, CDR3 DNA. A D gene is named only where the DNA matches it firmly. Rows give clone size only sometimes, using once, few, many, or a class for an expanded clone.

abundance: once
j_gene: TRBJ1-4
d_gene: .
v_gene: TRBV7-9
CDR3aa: CASSLVLEKLFF
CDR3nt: TGTGCCAGCAGCTTAGTGTTAGAAAAACTGTTTTTT

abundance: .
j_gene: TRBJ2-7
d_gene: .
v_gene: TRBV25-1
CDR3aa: CASSEQGASYEQYF
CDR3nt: TGTGCCAGCAGTGAACAAGGGGCCTCCTACGAGCAGTACTTC

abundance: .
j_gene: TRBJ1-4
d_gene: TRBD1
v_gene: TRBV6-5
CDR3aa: CASSYSRQVDRENEKLFF
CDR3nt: TGTGCCAGCAGTTACTCGAGGCAGGTGGACAGGGAAAATGAAAAACTGTTTTTT

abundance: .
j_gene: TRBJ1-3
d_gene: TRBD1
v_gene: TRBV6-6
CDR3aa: CASTLSGTGSGNTIYF
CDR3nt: TGTGCCAGCACCCTCTCGGGGACAGGCTCTGGAAACACCATATATTTT

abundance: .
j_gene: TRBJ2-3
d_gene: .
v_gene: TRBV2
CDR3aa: CASKTDADTQYF
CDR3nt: TGTGCCAGCAAAACAGACGCCGATACGCAGTATTTT

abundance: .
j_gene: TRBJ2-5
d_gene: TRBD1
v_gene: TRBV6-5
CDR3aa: CASRQGASETQYF
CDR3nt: TGTGCCTCTCGACAGGGGGCGAGCGAGACCCAGTACTTC

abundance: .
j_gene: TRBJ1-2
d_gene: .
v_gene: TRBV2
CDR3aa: CASSSDLIGGYTF
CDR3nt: TGTGCCAGCAGTTCGGACTTAATTGGGGGCTACACCTTC

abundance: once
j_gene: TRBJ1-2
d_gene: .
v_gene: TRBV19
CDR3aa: CASSTTPGTTNYGYTF
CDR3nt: TGTGCCAGTAGTACCACTCCCGGGACAACTAACTATGGCTACACCTTC

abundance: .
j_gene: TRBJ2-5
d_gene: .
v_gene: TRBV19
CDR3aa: CASSETGTPRAKTQYF
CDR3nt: TGTGCCAGTAGTGAAACCGGGACACCTCGAGCGAAGACCCAGTACTTC

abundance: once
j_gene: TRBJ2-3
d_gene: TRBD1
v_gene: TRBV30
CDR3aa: CAWRDPRRGLGDTQYF
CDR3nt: TGTGCCTGGAGAGACCCTCGAAGGGGGCTCGGGGATACGCAGTATTTT

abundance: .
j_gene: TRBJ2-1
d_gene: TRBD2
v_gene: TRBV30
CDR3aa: CAWRTRGGRSDEQFF
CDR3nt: TGTGCCTGGAGGACCCGGGGGGGGCGATCCGATGAGCAGTTCTTC

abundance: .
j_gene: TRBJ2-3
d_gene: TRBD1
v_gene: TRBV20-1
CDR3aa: CSALQGAADTQYF
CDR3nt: TGCAGTGCACTACAGGGGGCCGCAGATACGCAGTATTTT

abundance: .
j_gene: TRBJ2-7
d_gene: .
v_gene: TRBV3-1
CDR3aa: CASSQAITTDYEQYF
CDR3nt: TGTGCCAGCAGCCAAGCCATAACAACCGACTACGAGCAGTACTTC

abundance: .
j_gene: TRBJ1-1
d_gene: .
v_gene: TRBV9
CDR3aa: CASSVGLQVNTEAFF
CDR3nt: TGTGCCAGCAGCGTAGGCCTACAGGTGAACACTGAAGCTTTCTTT